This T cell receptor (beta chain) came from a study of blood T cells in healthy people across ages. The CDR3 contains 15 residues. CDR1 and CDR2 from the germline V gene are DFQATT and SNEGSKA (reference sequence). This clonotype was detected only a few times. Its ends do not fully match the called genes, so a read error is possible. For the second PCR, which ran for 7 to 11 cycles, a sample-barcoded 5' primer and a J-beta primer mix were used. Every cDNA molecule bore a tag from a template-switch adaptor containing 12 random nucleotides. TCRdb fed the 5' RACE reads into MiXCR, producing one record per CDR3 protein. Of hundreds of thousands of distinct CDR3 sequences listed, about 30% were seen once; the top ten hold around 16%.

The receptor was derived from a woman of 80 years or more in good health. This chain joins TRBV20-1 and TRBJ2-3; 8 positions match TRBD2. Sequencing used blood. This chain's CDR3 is CSARGVAGNPDTQYF. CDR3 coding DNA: TGCAGTGCCAGAGGAGTAGCGGGAAACCCAGATACGCAGTATTTT.